Listed below are T cell receptor beta chains from one sample, sequenced in a study of OX40 agonist ivuxolimab in advanced cancers. TCRdb's table, derived via immunoSEQ multiplex PCR, lists solely in-frame clones and lacks some. Of tens of thousands of clones in the sample, more than 75% were seen once. Material: CD4+ or CD8+ T cells sorted from blood, obtained in a trial of the OX40 agonist ivuxolimab. Source of these receptors: an adult with an advanced solid tumor such as melanoma, head and neck, liver or kidney cancer. Both conserved end residues are part of each CDR3. A D gene is named only where the DNA matches it firmly.

TRBV28	-	TRBJ2-2	CASSPGAGELFF	TGTGCCAGCAGTCCCGGGGCCGGGGAGCTGTTTTTT
TRBV7-9	-	TRBJ1-2	CASSPQSGYGYTF	TGTGCCAGCAGCCCGCAGTCGGGCTATGGCTACACCTTC
TRBV9	TRBD2	TRBJ2-1	CASSVRTSVTYNEQFF	TGTGCCAGCAGCGTTCGGACTAGCGTTACCTACAATGAGCAGTTCTTC
TRBV10-3	-	TRBJ2-3	CAISAMGGPVDTQYF	TGTGCCATCAGTGCGATGGGGGGGCCGGTAGATACGCAGTATTTT
TRBV5-4	-	TRBJ1-2	CASSSGILRDGYTF	TGTGCCAGCAGCTCAGGGATCTTGAGGGATGGCTACACCTTC
TRBV7-2	-	TRBJ2-1	CASSPRRASSPRRFF	TGTGCCAGCAGCCCAAGGCGGGCTAGCTCTCCCCGGCGGTTCTTC
TRBV7-2	-	TRBJ2-5	CASSLSSDFSETQYF	TGTGCCAGCAGCTTAAGTTCCGATTTTTCGGAGACCCAGTACTTC
TRBV4-1	TRBD2	TRBJ2-5	CASSPGRGQTQYF	TGCGCCAGCAGCCCGGGGAGGGGACAGACCCAGTACTTC
TRBV7-7	-	TRBJ1-1	CASSLDRNTEAFF	TGTGCCAGCAGCTTGGACAGAAACACTGAAGCTTTCTTT
TRBV7-8	-	TRBJ1-3	CASSLGSGYSGNTIYF	TGTGCCAGCAGCCTCGGATCGGGATACTCTGGAAACACCATATATTTT
TRBV5-1	TRBD2	TRBJ2-1	CASYGLAGVNEQFF	TGCGCCAGCTACGGACTAGCGGGAGTCAATGAGCAGTTCTTC
TRBV29-1	TRBD1	TRBJ1-1	CSGQGAANTEAFF	TGCAGCGGACAGGGGGCCGCAAACACTGAAGCTTTCTTT
TRBV2	TRBD1	TRBJ1-2	CASSRTGSGYTF	TGTGCCAGCAGTCGGACAGGCTCGGGCTACACCTTC
TRBV11-3	-	TRBJ2-1	CASSPNLAGAQGKDEQFF	TGTGCCAGCAGTCCAAACCTAGCAGGGGCCCAGGGTAAGGATGAGCAGTTCTTC